Following are 19 T cell receptor beta chains from one sample sequenced in a study of blood T cell repertoires in COVID-19. Data came from immunoSEQ multiplex PCR; TCRdb stores just in-frame clones and leaves some out. The data hold 350,000 to 400,000 clones, with 88% observed a single time. The sample was PBMCs or T cells enriched from blood (not recorded which). These receptors were collected from a woman under 30 who had recovered from COVID-19.

The V call is TRBV5-1, the J call TRBJ2-3; 10 bases are shared with TRBD2. The CDR3 consists of 16 residues. Germline V lookup: CDR1 SGHRS, CDR2 YFSETQ. Trimming took 2 bases from V and 2 from J; bases not matched to a gene: 5. The CDR3 DNA is TGCGCCAGCAGCTTCTCAGCGGGGGGGGACACAGATACGCAGTATTTT. Amino acids: CASSFSAGGDTDTQYF.

The rearrangement uses TRBV10-3 and TRBJ1-1, with 8 bases aligning to TRBD1. This CDR3 contains 14 residues. Germline V lookup: CDR1 ENHRY, CDR2 SYGVKD. Trimming at V came to 4 bases and at J to 5 bases, leaving 6 bases not matched to a gene. The CDR3 DNA follows: TGTGCCATCAGTGGGGCAGGGGGCGTTACTGAAGCTTTCTTT. Translated, it gives CAISGAGGVTEAFF.

This clone has just one count. This chain connects TRBV15 to TRBJ2-3; D is ambiguous. CDR3 length: 16 amino acids. CDR1 LNHNV and CDR2 YYDKDF come from the germline V gene (reference sequence). The V end was cut by 9 bases, the J end by 0 bases, with 19 bases between. CDR3 coding DNA: TGTGCCACAACGAGGATGGTTGGCGGTAGCACAGATACGCAGTATTTT. This gives the protein CATTRMVGGSTDTQYF. Complete variable domain (other parts from reference TRBV15 and TRBJ2-3): DAMVIQNPRYQVTQFGKPVTLSCSQTLNHNVMYWYQQKSSQAPKLLFHYYDKDFNNEADTPDNFQSRRPNTSFCFLDIRSPGLGDTAMYLCATTRMVGGSTDTQYFGPGTRLTVL.

This CDR3 reads CASSHLGIKQDGYTF. CDR3 nucleotides: TGTGCCAGTAGTCACCTCGGAATCAAACAGGATGGCTACACCTTC. The rearrangement uses TRBV19 and TRBJ1-2; D might be TRBD1 (5 bases). The germline V gene encodes CDR1 LNHDA and CDR2 SQIVND (reference sequence). This CDR3 has 15 amino acids. V lost 5 bases, J lost 6 bases, and 19 bases lay in between.

V usage is TRBV10-3 and J usage is TRBJ2-2; 7 positions agree with TRBD1. Germline V gene lookup returns CDR1 ENHRY and CDR2 SYGVKD. CDR3 length: 13 residues. Trimming removed 3 bases from V and 7 bases from J; junction bases left unmatched: 2. Here the CDR3 DNA reads TGTGCCATCAGTGACAGGGGGTACGGGGAGCTGTTTTTT. Amino acids: CAISDRGYGELFF.

The V gene is TRBV5-4, the J gene TRBJ2-3; D is perhaps TRBD2 (6 bases). CDR3 size: 15 residues. With 1 base removed from V and 2 bases from J, the gap between germline ends came to 11 bases. Germline V gene data show CDR1 as SGHNT and CDR2 as YYREEE (reference sequence). CDR3 sequence (DNA): TGTGCCAGCAGCTTGAGGCGGGGCGACACAGATACGCAGTATTTT. Its translation: CASSLRRGDTDTQYF.

V is TRBV29-1 and J is TRBJ2-1, with 10 bases that match TRBD1. With V trimmed by 6 bases and J by 6 bases, 5 bases remained unmatched. The CDR3 has 13 amino acids. CDR1 SQVTM and CDR2 ANQGSEA come from the germline V gene. The CDR3 bases are TGCAGCGTGGGGACAGGGGACCGCAATGAGCAGTTCTTC. This sequence encodes CSVGTGDRNEQFF.

The V gene is TRBV10-3, the J gene TRBJ2-5; weak D call: TRBD2 (5 bases). CDR3 size: 14 residues. V shed 6 bases and J shed 4 bases, with 15 bases lying between them. In germline, CDR1 is ENHRY, CDR2 SYGVKD. CDR3 coding DNA: TGTGCCATCAGACGGGGAAGCGCCGGAGAGACCCAGTACTTC. This sequence encodes CAIRRGSAGETQYF.

This clone was seen only a few times. This chain links TRBV3-1 (or the pseudogene TRBV3-2) with TRBJ1-1; 8 nucleotides agree with TRBD1. Germline V gives CDR1 LGHDT, CDR2 YNNKEL (reference sequence). The CDR3 is 14 amino acids. V gave up 4 bases and J gave up 5 bases; unmatched junction bases: 6. The chain's CDR3 is CASSLAGGKTEAFF. The DNA for the CDR3 is TGTGCCAGCAGCCTGGCAGGGGGCAAAACTGAAGCTTTCTTT.

V is TRBV6-5 and J is TRBJ1-2; D perhaps matches TRBD1 (5 bases). The CDR3 length is 14 residues. Trimming cost V 6 bases and J 0 bases, with 11 bases left between them. Germline V gene sequence: CDR1 MNHEY, CDR2 SVGAGI. CDR3 region: CASRDTRPNYGYTF. CDR3 coding DNA: TGTGCCAGCAGGGACACGAGACCTAACTATGGCTACACCTTC.

The chain uses TRBV5-4 and TRBJ2-3; 11 nucleotides match TRBD2. The germline CDR1 and CDR2 sequences are SGHNT and YYREEE (reference sequence). The CDR3 spans 17 residues. With 1 base clipped from V and 7 bases from J, the junction kept 11 bases outside the gene matches. The CDR3 protein is CASSLLSGGGKLNTQYF. Written as DNA, the CDR3 is TGTGCCAGCAGCTTGCTTAGCGGGGGGGGCAAGCTGAATACGCAGTATTTT.

CDR3 nucleotides: TGTGCCAGCAGCGAGCAGGGGCGAGACCAGCCCCAGCATTTT. Translating gives CASSEQGRDQPQHF. The chain is built from TRBV9 and TRBJ1-5, with TRBD1 as a possible D gene (6 bases). V was trimmed by 3 bases and J by 7 bases, leaving 14 bases between them. The germline gives CDR1 SGDLS, CDR2 YYNGEE. This CDR3 comprises 14 residues.

The chain uses TRBV2 and TRBJ2-5; D gene ambiguous. V was cut by 6 bases and J by 0 bases, with 8 bases left in between. CDR3 length equals 13 residues. CDR1 and CDR2 (germline): SNHLY, FYNNEI. CDR3 loop: CASRARYQETQYF. CDR3 nucleotide sequence: TGTGCCAGCAGGGCCAGGTACCAAGAGACCCAGTACTTC.

This chain connects TRBV4-2 to TRBJ1-4; TRBD1 matches 11 bases. The germline V gene encodes CDR1 LGHNA and CDR2 YNFKEQ. Trimming cost V 0 bases and J 4 bases; bases outside gene matches: 10. The CDR3 covers 19 residues. For the CDR3, the DNA is TGTGCCAGCAGCCAAGATCTGTTGGACAGGGGGCTGGGTAATGAAAAACTGTTTTTT. It specifies CASSQDLLDRGLGNEKLFF.

The rearrangement uses TRBV28 and TRBJ1-3; TRBD1 matches 7 bases. This CDR3 contains 17 residues. The germline V gene has CDR1 MDHEN and CDR2 SYDVKM. J lost 0 bases, V lost 6 bases, and 11 bases had no gene match. CDR3 bases: TGTGCCAGCAGCCCAAACCGGGACAGATTCTCTGGAAACACCATATATTTT. Protein: CASSPNRDRFSGNTIYF.

CDR3 DNA sequence: TGTGCCAGCAGCCGGGGACTAGCGGGGCCCACCGGGGAGCTGTTTTTT. This codes for CASSRGLAGPTGELFF. The chain recombines TRBV7-3 with TRBJ2-2; 13 nucleotides agree with TRBD2. With V trimmed by 5 bases and J by 4 bases, 4 bases remained unmatched. The CDR3 covers 16 residues. Germline assignment: CDR1 SGHTA and CDR2 FQGTGA.

This clone was picked up one time. The rearrangement joins TRBV29-1 to TRBJ2-1; maybe TRBD2 (6 bases). Trimming cost V 6 bases and J 9 bases, with 9 bases left between them. There are 10 residues in the CDR3. Germline loops: CDR1 SQVTM, CDR2 ANQGSEA. CDR3 DNA sequence: TGCAGCGTCGGGGGAACTGAGCAGTTCTTC. Amino acid sequence: CSVGGTEQFF.

This chain joins TRBV28 and TRBJ2-7; D perhaps matches TRBD1 (6 bases). Per germline, CDR1 MDHEN and CDR2 SYDVKM. The CDR3 loop spans 14 amino acids. Trimming took 5 bases from V and 2 from J, leaving 13 bases between them. In nucleotides, the CDR3 is TGTGCCAGCAGTCCCGGGACACCCGCCTACGAGCAGTACTTC. Its translation: CASSPGTPAYEQYF.

The chain carries TRBV27 and TRBJ2-3; D is perhaps TRBD2 (6 bases). Germline V gene sequence: CDR1 MNHEY, CDR2 SMNVEV (reference sequence). The CDR3 totals 18 residues. V was cut by 6 bases and J by 6 bases, with 28 bases left in between. DNA of the CDR3: TGTGCCAGCAGCTCCCTACGAGAAGGGGACTTATGGTATGATACGCAGTATTTT. This gives the protein CASSSLREGDLWYDTQYF.